This T cell receptor beta chain emerged from a study of blood T cell repertoires in COVID-19. Study-wide context: T cells, B-cell-depleted T cells, or PBMCs provided the cDNA or gDNA that served as material.

Produced via immunoSEQ multiplex PCR; TCRdb's table is partial and in-frame only. Altogether tens of thousands of clones are present, 75% to 95% being singletons, with the ten largest covering around 7.3%. The V end lost 0 bases, the J end lost 5 bases, and 8 bases lay between the germline ends. CDR1 and CDR2 from the germline V gene are SGHRS and YFSETQ. The CDR3 is 13 amino acids. This TCR came from a man aged 35 to 55 with COVID-19, enrolled during active disease. Sequencing input: peripheral blood. The chain links TRBV5-1 to TRBJ2-5, with D perhaps TRBD1 (6 bases). CDR3 DNA: TGCGCCAGCAGCTTGGAGGGGGAGGAGACCCAGTACTTC. This codes for CASSLEGEETQYF. The variable domain in full, with the rest retrieved from reference TRBV5-1 and TRBJ2-5, is KAGVTQTPRYLIKTRGQQVTLSCSPISGHRSVSWYQQTPGQGLQFLFEYFSETQRNKGNFPGRFSGRQFSNSRSEMNVSTLELGDSALYLCASSLEGEETQYFGPGTRLLVL.